Sequencing of this T cell receptor beta chain was carried out in a study of tumor-infiltrating lymphocytes in primary liver carcinoma. The overall study: With diameters of roughly 4 to 11 cm, tumors were stage T1-T3 N0M0.

The CDR3 contains 16 residues. The V end was cut by 5 bases, the J end by 5 bases, with 19 bases between. Synthesis of TCR beta cDNA was carried out from about 0.55 ug total RNA with a constant-region primer. For TCR beta, libraries were produced by three nested multiplex PCR rounds using slightly modified ARM-PCR. The two initial PCR rounds, about 9 cycles each, used TRBV1-TRBV30 forward and C-beta reverse primers. One entry per CDR3 protein results from TCRdb running MiXCR on the multiplex PCR reads. The sample holds more than 90,000 distinct CDR3 sequences, 55% to 80% seen once. As concerns this clonotype: What it recognizes is unknown. Likely a read error: the CDR3 ends without its conserved phenylalanine or tryptophan.

Unsorted bulk tissue of roughly 18-32 mg yielded co-extracted RNA and DNA. The sampling covered five separate regions of each tumor. Findings and caveats of the study: For tumor-adjacent and tumor-blood pairs, overlap was less than that seen for tumor region pairs.

The specimen was liver tumor tissue from sampling region 2. Described subset: tumor region T2, inferior pole. The TCR was taken from a woman aged 55-69 years with primary liver carcinoma and hepatitis B virus infection. J is TRBJ2-1 and V is TRBV12-3 or TRBV12-4, with D perhaps TRBD2 (5 bases). The CDR3 nucleotides read TGTGCCAGCAGTCCCCTTGTTTCTAGCCTCAACAATGAGCAGTTCTCC. Translating gives CASSPLVSSLNNEQFS.